Described below is a single TCR beta chain sequence and its context. This specimen belongs to a study of response to subunit inactivated influenza vaccine. V was trimmed by 0 bases and J by 7 bases, leaving 10 bases between them. The CDR3 is 13 residues long. Germline assignment: CDR1 MGHRA and CDR2 YSYEKL. MiXCR was run by TCRdb on the RT-PCR reads, yielding one entry per CDR3 protein. This sample carries around 760,000 distinct CDR3 sequences, approximately 14% of them seen once, and the ten largest clones take 5.5% to 7%. The chain uses TRBV4-1 and TRBJ2-7; D remains unclear. This specimen was PBMCs from blood, taken roughly 2 weeks before vaccination. The source of this sequence is a man aged 50-59 years who received an inactivated influenza vaccine. CDR3 sequence: CASSQDRAWEQYF. The CDR3 coding sequence is TGCGCCAGCAGCCAAGATCGGGCCTGGGAGCAGTACTTC.